The 25 T cell receptor beta chains below come from one sample, sequenced in a study of CD8+CD57+ T cells in acquired aplastic anemia. Genomic DNA constituted the template upon which TCR beta VDJ and CDR3 profiling was performed. TCRdb re-analysed the reads in MiXCR, keeping a single row per CDR3 protein. The sample lists 150,000 to 200,000 distinct CDR3 sequences, 64% occurring once. Sequencing was carried out using sorted CD4+, CD8+, or CD8+CD57+ T cells (not recorded which) from PBMCs. These receptors came from a human donor with severe aplastic anemia or a healthy control (not recorded which).

The V and J genes are TRBV28 and TRBJ2-1; 11 bases are shared with TRBD1. This CDR3 contains 16 residues. J lost 7 bases, V lost 6 bases, and 11 bases had no gene match. In germline, CDR1 is MDHEN, CDR2 SYDVKM. The CDR3 is CASSHFGGQGANEQFF. In nucleotides, the CDR3 is TGTGCCAGCAGCCACTTTGGTGGACAGGGGGCAAATGAGCAGTTCTTC.

A few counts support this clonotype. V is TRBV6-2 or TRBV6-3 and J is TRBJ1-2, with D maybe TRBD1 (6 bases). CDR1 and CDR2 from the germline V gene are MNHEY and SVGEGT. The length of the CDR3 is 16 residues. The V end was cut by 5 bases, the J end by 4 bases, with 20 bases between. CDR3 region: CASSQMDSYPLYGYTF. CDR3 DNA: TGTGCCAGCAGTCAGATGGACAGCTACCCCCTCTATGGCTACACCTTC.

This clonotype was picked up a small number of times. At one end, the junction sequence differs from germline, possibly due to a read error. The rearrangement uses TRBV7-7 and TRBJ2-7; 7 nucleotides match TRBD2. This CDR3 contains 15 residues. Germline assignment: CDR1 SSHAT and CDR2 FNYEAQ (reference sequence). The DNA of the CDR3 is TGTGCTAGCAGCTTAGGCCCGGGACTATCCTACGAGCAGTACTTC. Its translation: CASSLGPGLSYEQYF.

A word on this clonotype: A much larger clone differs from this one at a single base, so this may be a read error. The chain is built from TRBV4-2 and TRBJ1-1; D might be TRBD1 (5 bases). Per the germline V gene, CDR1 is LGHNA and CDR2 is YNFKEQ. CDR3 length equals 14 residues. The chain's CDR3 is CACSQRQSYTEAFF. CDR3 in DNA: TGTGCCTGCAGCCAGCGACAGAGCTACACTGAAGCTTTCTTT.

The chain carries TRBV10-3 and TRBJ1-1, with a weak D call TRBD1 (6 bases). The germline V gene has CDR1 ENHRY and CDR2 SYGVKD. This CDR3 region has 14 residues. Trimming cost V 0 bases and J 5 bases, with 10 bases left between them. CDR3 sequence reads: CAISESMRGTEAFF. Here the CDR3 DNA reads TGTGCCATCAGTGAGTCGATGAGGGGGACTGAAGCTTTCTTT.

The rearrangement links TRBV7-8 to TRBJ2-7; D might be TRBD1 (5 bases). V was shortened by 7 bases and J by 2 bases, with 15 bases between the two germline ends. The CDR3 loop spans 14 amino acids. Germline V gives CDR1 SGHVS, CDR2 FQNEAQ. The DNA of the CDR3 is TGTGCCAGCACCCCCACGAAGGGGACCTACGAGCAGTACTTC. It codes for CASTPTKGTYEQYF.

This clonotype was seen more than once but under ten times. V is TRBV9 and J is TRBJ2-3, with D unresolved. With 6 bases removed from V and 0 bases from J, the gap between germline ends came to 8 bases. Looked up from germline, CDR1 is SGDLS and CDR2 is YYNGEE. The CDR3 has 13 residues. The CDR3 region has the DNA TGTGCCAGCAACGAGCTGAGCACAGATACGCAGTATTTT. Translated: CASNELSTDTQYF.

The CDR3 loop reads CATSRDQAGVDGYTF. In nucleotides, the CDR3 is TGTGCCACCAGCAGAGATCAGGCAGGGGTAGATGGCTACACCTTC. The V gene is TRBV15, the J gene TRBJ1-2; a weak D match, TRBD1 (6 bases). This CDR3 contains 15 residues. CDR1 is LNHNV, CDR2 YYDKDF, per germline (reference sequence). The V end was cut by 0 bases, the J end by 6 bases, with 14 bases between.

A few counts support this clonotype. This chain uses TRBV5-6 with TRBJ1-1, with D hard to call. This CDR3 contains 13 residues. The V end lost 4 bases, the J end lost 0 bases, and 7 bases lay between the germline ends. CDR1 and CDR2 from the germline V gene are SGHDT and YYEEEE. CDR3: CASSPGLNTEAFF. The CDR3 nucleotides are TGTGCCAGCAGCCCCGGGCTGAACACTGAAGCTTTCTTT.

V and J are TRBV7-3 and TRBJ1-2, with 8 bases identical to TRBD1. V was clipped by 3 bases and J by 3 bases; unmatched bases: 3. The CDR3 covers 14 residues. Germline V CDR1 and CDR2: SGHTA, FQGTGA. The CDR3 reads CASSFSQGDYGYTF. Here the CDR3 DNA reads TGTGCCAGCAGCTTTTCACAGGGGGACTATGGCTACACCTTC.

The chain recombines TRBV7-2 with TRBJ1-1; a weak D match, TRBD1 (5 bases). The CDR3 covers 14 residues. Trimming stripped 6 bases from V and 1 base from J, with 12 bases between. CDR1 is SGHTA, CDR2 FQGNSA, per germline. The CDR3 DNA is TGTGCCAGCAGGTCCGGACACCCGAACACTGAAGCTTTCTTT. Residues: CASRSGHPNTEAFF.

This rearrangement joins TRBV20-1 to TRBJ1-5; D remains ambiguous. The CDR3 spans 15 residues. From germline, CDR1 is DFQATT and CDR2 SNEGSKA (reference sequence). The V end lost 3 bases, the J end lost 0 bases, and 12 bases lay between the germline ends. CDR3 in DNA: TGCAGTGCTAGCGGAGGTACAAATAGCAATCAGCCCCAGCATTTT. Its translation is CSASGGTNSNQPQHF.

The chain combines TRBV15 with TRBJ2-5, with 8 bases identical to TRBD2. This CDR3 is built from 17 residues. The ends lost 4 bases at V and 0 bases at J; junction bases unmatched: 10. From germline, CDR1 is LNHNV and CDR2 YYDKDF (reference sequence). The CDR3 nucleotides read TGTGCCACCAGCAAAGAGGCCGGGGGGGGGGACCAAGAGACCCAGTACTTC. Translation: CATSKEAGGGDQETQYF.

This chain uses TRBV7-4 with TRBJ2-5, with 12 positions matching TRBD2. V was pared by 2 bases and J by 7 bases, with 8 bases of the junction left unmatched. The CDR3 is 16 amino acids. The germline gives CDR1 SGHVT, CDR2 SQSDAQ. Here the CDR3 DNA reads TGTGCCAGCAGCTTACTAGCGGGGGGGCCATGGGGGACCCAGTACTTC. Protein: CASSLLAGGPWGTQYF.

Points on this clonotype: Being one base from a much bigger clone, this may be a read error. This chain joins TRBV5-8 and TRBJ2-2; perhaps TRBD2 as D (5 bases). This CDR3 has 14 residues. In germline, CDR1 is SGHTS, CDR2 YDEGEE. CDR3 nucleotides: TGCGCCAGCAAGGGCAGTTCCAACACCGGGGAGCTGTCTTTT. Its protein product is CASKGSSNTGELSF.

The chain combines TRBV7-9 with TRBJ1-6; 10 nucleotides agree with TRBD1. J gave up 13 bases and V 5 bases, and 5 bases lay outside the gene matches. Germline CDR1 reads SEHNR; CDR2 reads FQNEAQ (reference sequence). This CDR3 has 13 amino acids. The CDR3 nucleotides are TGTGCCAGCAGCCCCTGGACAGGGGGGCCCCTCCACTTT. Protein sequence: CASSPWTGGPLHF.

This chain connects TRBV19 to TRBJ1-3, with D maybe TRBD1 (5 bases). Trimming removed 9 bases at V and 0 bases at J, with 15 bases between. Germline CDR1 and CDR2: LNHDA and SQIVND (reference sequence). This CDR3 is 15 amino acids long. CDR3 DNA: TGTGCCAGCACTGGGGACCGAGTCTCTGGAAACACCATATATTTT. This encodes CASTGDRVSGNTIYF.

The sample holds one count of this clonotype. This chain joins TRBV7-3 and TRBJ2-3; no definite D call. The germline CDR1 and CDR2 sequences are SGHTA and FQGTGA. V was clipped by 4 bases and J by 2 bases, with 7 bases between them. There are 13 residues in the CDR3. The CDR3 reads CASSSYPTDTQYF. DNA for the CDR3: TGTGCCAGCAGCTCCTACCCCACAGATACGCAGTATTTT.

The rearrangement joins TRBV29-1 to TRBJ2-3; D gene uncertain. V dropped 3 bases and J dropped 5 bases, with 6 bases sitting between them. The CDR3 spans 11 residues. CDR1 and CDR2 (germline): SQVTM, ANQGSEA. The CDR3 nucleotides read TGCAGCGTTGAGTGGGTAGATACGCAGTATTTT. Its protein is CSVEWVDTQYF.

This clonotype came up many times. V usage is TRBV6-5 and J usage is TRBJ1-2; TRBD1 agrees at 7 bases. Germline V gives CDR1 MNHEY, CDR2 SVGAGI. This CDR3 contains 15 residues. The junction had 10 bases not matched to a gene; V was cut back by 5 bases and J by 4 bases. Here the CDR3 reads CASSDKGALRYGYTF. Here the CDR3 DNA reads TGTGCCAGCAGTGATAAGGGGGCATTACGCTATGGCTACACCTTC.

Ten or more counts support this clonotype. Here the CDR3 reads CASSPGGLGLSYNEQFF. The DNA for the CDR3 is TGTGCCAGCAGTCCCGGTGGACTCGGGCTATCCTACAATGAGCAGTTCTTC. The V gene is TRBV6-5, the J gene TRBJ2-1, with D perhaps matching TRBD2 (5 bases). V lost 5 bases and J 1 base, leaving 18 bases between the germline ends. The V gene's germline CDR1 is MNHEY and CDR2 SVGAGI. This CDR3 has 17 residues.

This clonotype was counted a few times. The DNA of the CDR3 is TGTGCCAGCAGCTTAGGGACATCGAACACTGAAGCTTTCTTT. Translating gives CASSLGTSNTEAFF. The chain combines TRBV7-2 with TRBJ1-1; D might be TRBD1 (5 bases). Per the germline V gene, CDR1 is SGHTA and CDR2 is FQGNSA. The CDR3 spans 14 residues. The V end lost 1 base, the J end lost 1 base, and 7 bases lay between the germline ends.

The V call is TRBV4-2, the J call TRBJ1-2; D ambiguous. Germline CDR1 LGHNA, CDR2 YNFKEQ. Trimming pared 1 base from V and 4 bases from J, leaving 10 bases between. The CDR3 consists of 14 residues. DNA for the CDR3: TGTGCCAGCAGCCAAGTGGGCAGCAGCTATGGCTACACCTTC. Encoded protein: CASSQVGSSYGYTF.

The chain joins TRBV15 to TRBJ1-1; the D is unclear. CDR3 length: 12 residues. Germline V gene data show CDR1 as LNHNV and CDR2 as YYDKDF (reference sequence). Deletions cut 0 bases from V and 5 bases from J, with 4 bases between. CDR3 protein: CATSRDRTEAFF. As DNA, the CDR3 is TGTGCCACCAGCAGAGATAGGACTGAAGCTTTCTTT.

The chain is built from TRBV29-1 and TRBJ1-1, with D perhaps TRBD1 (6 bases). There are 14 residues in the CDR3. Germline V CDR1 and CDR2: SQVTM, ANQGSEA. The ends were cut back, 0 bases at V and 3 bases at J, with 11 bases in the middle. Here the CDR3 DNA reads TGCAGCGTTGAAGACAGGGGTCCCTACACTGAAGCTTTCTTT. It codes for CSVEDRGPYTEAFF.